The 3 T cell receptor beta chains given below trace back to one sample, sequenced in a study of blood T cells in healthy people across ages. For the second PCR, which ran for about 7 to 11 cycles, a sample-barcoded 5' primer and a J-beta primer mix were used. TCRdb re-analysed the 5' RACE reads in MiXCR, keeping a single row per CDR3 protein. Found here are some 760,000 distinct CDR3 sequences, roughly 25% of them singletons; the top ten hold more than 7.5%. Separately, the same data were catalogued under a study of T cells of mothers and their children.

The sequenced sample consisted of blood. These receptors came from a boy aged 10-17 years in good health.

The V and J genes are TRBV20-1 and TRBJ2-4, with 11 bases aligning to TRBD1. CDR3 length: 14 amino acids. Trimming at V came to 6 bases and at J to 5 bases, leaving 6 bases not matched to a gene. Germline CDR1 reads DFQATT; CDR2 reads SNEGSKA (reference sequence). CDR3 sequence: CSAPPGQGENIQYF. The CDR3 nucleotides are TGCAGTGCACCCCCGGGACAGGGGGAAAACATTCAGTACTTC.

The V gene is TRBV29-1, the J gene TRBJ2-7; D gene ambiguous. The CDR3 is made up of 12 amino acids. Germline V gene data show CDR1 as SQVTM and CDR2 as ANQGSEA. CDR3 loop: CRLRISSYEQYF. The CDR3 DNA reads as TGCAGACTCAGGATTAGCTCCTACGAGCAGTACTTC.

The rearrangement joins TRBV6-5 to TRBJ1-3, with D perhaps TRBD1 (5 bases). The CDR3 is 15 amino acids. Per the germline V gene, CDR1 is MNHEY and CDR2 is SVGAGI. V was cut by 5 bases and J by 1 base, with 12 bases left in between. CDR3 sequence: CASSLDGGSGNTIYF. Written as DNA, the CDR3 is TGTGCCAGCAGTCTGGACGGGGGGTCTGGAAACACCATATATTTT.